Described below is a single T cell receptor (beta chain) sequence and its context. The ends were cut back, 5 bases at V and 3 bases at J, with 19 bases in the middle. CDR1 and CDR2 from the germline V gene are SGHAT and FQNNGV. The CDR3 length is 17 residues. The data were taken from a study of blood T cell repertoires in COVID-19. Profiled with immunoSEQ multiplex PCR; TCRdb holds only in-frame clones, not every one. The table records around 15,000 clones, 80% to 85% of them present only once. Material for sequencing was peripheral blood. The TCR was taken from a human donor in a cohort sampled during active COVID-19. The chain combines TRBV11-2 with TRBJ2-2, with a possible D match to TRBD2 (6 bases). CDR3 nucleotides: TGTGCCAGCAGCACGGCGGGAATCAGGGTAGACACCGGGGAGCTGTTTTTT. Translation gives CASSTAGIRVDTGELFF.